This T cell receptor (beta chain) was documented in a study of OX40 agonist ivuxolimab in advanced cancers. Study context: Patients enrolled in dose escalation were diagnosed with hepatocellular carcinoma, melanoma, renal cell or head and neck cancer.

Only in-frame clones appear in the TCRdb table, and some are missing; sequencing was by immunoSEQ multiplex PCR. The data show tens of thousands of clones, around 90% seen once. The CDR3 covers 13 residues. The germline V gene has CDR1 GTSNPN and CDR2 SVGIG (reference sequence). V shed 2 bases and J 4 bases; nucleotides not matched to a gene: 4. The sample consisted of CD4+ or CD8+ T cells sorted from blood, taken in a trial of the OX40 agonist ivuxolimab. The genes are TRBV30 and TRBJ1-1, with 7 bases lining up with TRBD1. The sequence was obtained from an adult with an advanced solid tumor such as melanoma, head and neck, liver or kidney cancer. CDR3 in amino acids: CAWSRSGGTEAFF. In DNA, the CDR3 is TGTGCCTGGAGTCGTTCAGGGGGCACTGAAGCTTTCTTT.